These 16 T cell receptor gamma chains share one sample of origin, sequenced in a study of γδ T cells in repeated Plasmodium falciparum infection. Gammadelta T cells were flow-sorted from PBMC into Vgamma9/Vdelta2+ and Vdelta2-negative populations for bulk analysis. TCRdb fed the multiplex PCR reads to CATT. Seen here are about 30,000 gamma-chain clones, 1.4% observed once, and the top ten hold 15% to 20%. The sequencing sample was made of gamma-delta T cells from blood. Source of these receptors: a pool of human donors (malaria-infected and uninfected, not separated).

A word on this clone: A single base is all that separates this from a far larger clone, so a read error is likely. Other nucleotide sequences in the sample specify the same CDR3. This rearrangement joins TRGV3 to TRGJ1 or TRGJ2. Here the J gene came from matching the DNA to germline, since TCRdb omits it. This CDR3 is built from 17 residues. Germline V gene data show CDR1 as VTNTFY and CDR2 as YDVSTARD (reference sequence). The CDR3 DNA reads as TGTGCCACTTGGGACAGGCGACAGCCCGTGAATTATTATAAGAAACTCTTT. Translating it yields CATWDRRQPVNYYKKLF.

Remarks on this clone: TCRdb lists the protein of a much larger clone for this DNA, which differs at residue 3, so this is likely a read error; the protein given here is translated from the DNA itself. CDR3 coding DNA: TGTGCCGCCTGGGACACCTACGGGTATTATAAGAAACTCTTT. The encoded protein is CAAWDTYGYYKKLF. The chain recombines TRGV3 with TRGJ1 or TRGJ2. TCRdb gives no J gene; it was assigned here by matching the DNA to germline. The CDR3 loop spans 14 amino acids. CDR1 VTNTFY and CDR2 YDVSTARD come from the germline V gene (reference sequence).

This clone was seen repeatedly, ten times or more. One base separates it from a far larger clone, so it is likely a read error. Within the sample, other DNA sequences also encode this same CDR3. The V call is TRGV9, the J call TRGJP. This CDR3 region has 16 residues. In germline, CDR1 is GITISATS, CDR2 ISYDGTV (reference sequence). DNA for the CDR3: TGTGCCTTGTGGGAGACTCAAGAGTTGGGCAAAAAGATCAAGGTATTT. It yields the protein CALWETQELGKKIKVF.

With regard to this clone: Because the CDR3's place on the DNA is in doubt, the DNA is left out and the CDR3 is given as listed by TCRdb. For the V gene the call is TRGV4; the J gene has no call. CDR1 is EGSTGY, CDR2 YDSYTSSV, per germline. Inclusive of both ends, the CDR3 amounts to 31 amino acids. This CDR3 is CATWDGQYYRNSLAVEQHLLSQVSIGRIQHF.

This clone has at least ten counts. CDR3 amino acids: CATWDAQGWFKIF. The CDR3, as DNA: TGTGCCACCTGGGACGCGCAAGGTTGGTTCAAGATATTT. The rearrangement joins TRGV2 to TRGJP1. CDR3 length: 13 residues. CDR1 EGSNGY and CDR2 YDSYNSKV come from the germline V gene. V dropped 2 bases and J dropped 8; count of bases not matched to a gene: 5.

This clone has at least ten counts. The protein held in TCRdb is that of a much larger clone and does not match this DNA's translation at residue 8, likely because of a read error; the protein shown is translated from the DNA. J is TRGJ1 or TRGJ2 and V is TRGV3. TCRdb offers no J gene call, so here the DNA was matched to germline to obtain one. Germline trimming cut 5 bases from V and 3 bases from J; bases unmatched to any gene: 10. Germline V CDR1 and CDR2: VTNTFY, YDVSTARD (reference sequence). There are 14 residues in the CDR3. The CDR3 bases are TGTGCCACCTGGGTCCCCCGGAGTTATTATAAGAAACTCTTT. Its translation: CATWVPRSYYKKLF.

In its sample, this clone was seen a few times. With a far larger clone one base away, a read error is the likely cause. The identical CDR3 is also encoded by other nucleotide sequences in the sample. The chain is built from TRGV9 and TRGJP. Here the J gene was assigned by germline matching of the DNA, as TCRdb has none. The CDR3 spans 17 residues. The V gene's germline CDR1 is GITISATS and CDR2 ISYDGTV (reference sequence). The CDR3 sequence is CALWEVLTELGKKIKVF. The CDR3 DNA reads TGTGCCTTGTGGGAGGTGCTCACAGAGTTGGGCAAGAAAATCAAGGTATTT.

This clone is medium-sized within its sample. The chain employs TRGV5 and TRGJP2. Losses at the gene ends were 6 bases for V and 2 bases for J; bases not matched to a gene: 0. This CDR3 contains 12 residues. The germline V gene has CDR1 VINAFY and CDR2 YDVSNSKD. CDR3: CATWSSDWIKTF. The CDR3 bases are TGTGCCACCTGGAGTAGTGATTGGATCAAGACGTTT.

A note on this clone: The protein TCRdb gives is from a much larger clone and does not agree with this DNA's translation at residue 6, likely a read error; the protein shown here comes from the DNA. The V and J genes are TRGV3 and TRGJ1 or TRGJ2. The V segment lost 3 bases and the J segment 7 bases; nucleotides outside the gene matches: 9. From germline, CDR1 is VTNTFY and CDR2 YDVSTARD (reference sequence). The length of the CDR3 is 13 residues. The CDR3: CATWDQEMYKKLF. CDR3 nucleotides: TGTGCCACCTGGGACCAGGAGATGTATAAGAAACTCTTT.

Notes on this clone: The protein recorded in TCRdb matches a much larger clone and deviates from this DNA's translation at residue 3, suggesting a read error; the protein here is obtained by translating the DNA. This chain uses TRGV4 with TRGJ1 or TRGJ2. TCRdb records no J gene; here it was assigned by comparing the DNA to germline. Per the germline V gene, CDR1 is EGSTGY and CDR2 is YDSYTSSV. CDR3 length equals 13 residues. CDR3 residues: CAAWGGAHYKKLF. In DNA form, the CDR3 reads TGTGCCGCCTGGGGAGGTGCCCATTATAAGAAACTCTTT.

This clone has at least ten counts. This chain uses TRGV8 with TRGJ1 or TRGJ2. CDR3 size: 12 residues. The trim removed 6 bases at V and 3 bases at J, leaving 5 bases unmatched. Germline lookup yields CDR1 VENAVY and CDR2 YDSYNSRV. The CDR3 DNA is TGTGCCACCTGGTCGCTTTATTATAAGAAACTCTTT. Translating it yields CATWSLYYKKLF.

This clone has ten or more counts. The protein that TCRdb holds for this DNA derives from a much larger clone and differs from the translated DNA at residue 4, which likely indicates a read error; the protein shown here is translated from the DNA. The V and J genes are TRGV9 and TRGJ1 or TRGJ2. The J gene, not given by TCRdb, was assigned here from a germline match of the nucleotide sequence. Germline V gene sequence: CDR1 GITISATS, CDR2 ISYDGTV (reference sequence). The CDR3 totals 15 residues. The CDR3 loop is CALREVSIQYYKKLF. In nucleotides, the CDR3 is TGTGCCTTGAGGGAGGTGTCCATCCAATATTATAAGAAACTCTTT.

As for this clone: This is likely an artifact of a read error, given a far larger clone one base away. Other nucleotide sequences from this sample produce the same CDR3. No J gene was called, and the V gene is TRGV9. The germline V gene has CDR1 GITISATS and CDR2 ISYDGTV (reference sequence). This CDR3 is built from 13 residues. The CDR3 sequence: CALWEAPDYKKLF. For the CDR3, the DNA is TGTGCCTTGTGGGAGGCCCCTGATTATAAGAAGCTCTTT.

The table lists this clone with many counts. The TCRdb protein comes from a much larger clone and disagrees with this DNA's translation at residue 3, likely due to a read error; the protein given here is derived from the DNA. This chain uses TRGV2 with TRGJ1 or TRGJ2. The CDR3 contains 13 residues. Germline V lookup: CDR1 EGSNGY, CDR2 YDSYNSKV. The chain's CDR3 is CAPWDGSYYKKLF. The CDR3 bases are TGTGCCCCCTGGGACGGGTCTTATTATAAGAAACTCTTT.

Note on this clone: A far larger clone is off by one base, so a read error is likely. This rearrangement joins TRGV4 to TRGJ1 or TRGJ2. The J gene comes from matching the DNA to germline here; TCRdb lacks it. The germline CDR1 and CDR2 sequences are EGSTGY and YDSYTSSV. The CDR3 loop spans 12 amino acids. Unmatched junction bases numbered 4, after V lost 5 bases and J lost 3 bases. The CDR3 here is CATWALYYKKLF. The CDR3 DNA reads as TGTGCCACCTGGGCACTTTATTATAAGAAACTCTTT.

This clone appeared a few times. The amino acid sequence in TCRdb belongs to a much larger clone and departs from this DNA's translation at residue 4, likely a sequencing read error; the sequence shown is translated from the DNA. This chain links TRGV9 with TRGJP. The J gene, missing from TCRdb, was assigned here through DNA to germline matching. CDR1 and CDR2 (germline): GITISATS, ISYDGTV (reference sequence). CDR3 size: 17 residues. CDR3 sequence reads: CALRETLQELGKKIKVF. CDR3 coding DNA: TGTGCCTTGCGGGAGACCCTTCAAGAGTTGGGCAAAAAAATCAAGGTATTT.